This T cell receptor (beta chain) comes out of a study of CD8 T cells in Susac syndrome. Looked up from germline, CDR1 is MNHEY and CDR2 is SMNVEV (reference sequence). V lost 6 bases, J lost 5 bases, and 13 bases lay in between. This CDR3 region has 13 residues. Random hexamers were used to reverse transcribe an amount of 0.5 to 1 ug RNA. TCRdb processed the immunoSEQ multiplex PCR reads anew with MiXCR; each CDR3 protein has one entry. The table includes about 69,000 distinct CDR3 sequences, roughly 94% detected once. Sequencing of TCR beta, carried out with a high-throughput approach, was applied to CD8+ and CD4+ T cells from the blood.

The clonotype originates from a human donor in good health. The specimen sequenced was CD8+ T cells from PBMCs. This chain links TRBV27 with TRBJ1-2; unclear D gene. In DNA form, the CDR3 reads TGTGCCAGCAGACTTGCCCCAGATTATGGCTACACCTTC. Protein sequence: CASRLAPDYGYTF.